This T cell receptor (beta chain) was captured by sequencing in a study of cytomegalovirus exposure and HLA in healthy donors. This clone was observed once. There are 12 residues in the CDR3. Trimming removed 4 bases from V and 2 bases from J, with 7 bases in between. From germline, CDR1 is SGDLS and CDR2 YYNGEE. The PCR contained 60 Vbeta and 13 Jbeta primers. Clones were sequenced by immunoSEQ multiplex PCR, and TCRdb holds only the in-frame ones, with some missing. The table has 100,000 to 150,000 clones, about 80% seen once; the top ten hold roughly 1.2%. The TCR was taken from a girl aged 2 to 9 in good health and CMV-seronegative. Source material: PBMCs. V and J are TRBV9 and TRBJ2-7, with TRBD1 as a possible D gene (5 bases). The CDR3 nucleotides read TGTGCCAGCAGCACAGGAACCTACGAGCAGTACTTC. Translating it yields CASSTGTYEQYF.